This paragraph covers one T cell receptor (beta chain) sequence. Its antigen is unknown. TCRdb used MiXCR to reprocess the 5' RACE reads, holding one entry per CDR3 protein. The repertoire has about 110,000 distinct CDR3 sequences, around 14% of them found once; the top ten carry roughly 40%. The sample belongs to a study of T-cell memory formation after mild COVID-19. At the level of the study: The two donors had largely donor-specific TCR clusters. Findings and caveats of the study: In pre-infection memory, a portion of responding clones appeared, which suggested that cross-reactive memory joined.

Unmatched junction bases numbered 7, after V lost 0 bases and J lost 1 base. This CDR3 comprises 17 residues. Germline lookup yields CDR1 SGHVS and CDR2 FQNEAQ. The specimen sequenced was PBMCs or a T cell subset sorted from them (not recorded which). This TCR came from a man in his late teens or twenties who had mild COVID-19 (a few samples of this study predate the infection). Cell type and time point are not known. This rearrangement joins TRBV7-8 to TRBJ2-5; 8 bases map to TRBD2. The CDR3 region is CASSLAVFLAGQETQYF. DNA of the CDR3: TGTGCCAGCAGCTTAGCGGTTTTCCTAGCGGGCCAAGAGACCCAGTACTTC.